The next 20 T cell receptor beta chains were all read from a single sample in a study of OX40 agonist ivuxolimab in advanced cancers. Method: immunoSEQ multiplex PCR; TCRdb's copy keeps in-frame clones and lacks some. Among roughly 30,000 clones listed, roughly 84% were seen once. The starting material was CD4+ or CD8+ T cells sorted from blood, obtained in a trial of the OX40 agonist ivuxolimab. These receptors were collected from an adult with an advanced solid tumor such as melanoma, head and neck, liver or kidney cancer.

The chain links TRBV2 to TRBJ2-7; D is uncertain. Trimming cost V 2 bases and J 2 bases, with 4 bases left between them. The germline gives CDR1 SNHLY, CDR2 FYNNEI. The CDR3 extends over 12 amino acids. The CDR3: CASSEPAYEQYF. The CDR3 region has the DNA TGTGCCAGCAGTGAACCAGCCTACGAGCAGTACTTC.

This chain links TRBV9 with TRBJ2-5; weak D call: TRBD1 (5 bases). V gave up 0 bases and J gave up 5 bases, with 11 bases separating them. The CDR3 length is 14 residues. Germline V gene data show CDR1 as SGDLS and CDR2 as YYNGEE. CDR3 DNA: TGTGCCAGCAGCGTAGCTAAGGGGCGGGAGACCCAGTACTTC. Amino acids: CASSVAKGRETQYF.

The J gene is TRBJ2-7, the V gene TRBV13; no reliable D call. Per the germline V gene, CDR1 is PRHDT and CDR2 is FYEKMQ (reference sequence). This CDR3 spans 12 amino acids. V was clipped by 9 bases and J by 3 bases, with 12 bases between them. The CDR3 DNA reads as TGTGCCAGTCACGCAGACCTCTACGAGCAGTACTTC. Translating gives CASHADLYEQYF.

The V call is TRBV19, the J call TRBJ2-7; the D gene is possibly TRBD1 (6 bases). V was pared by 3 bases and J by 3 bases, with 9 bases between. The V gene's germline CDR1 is LNHDA and CDR2 SQIVND (reference sequence). This CDR3 spans 13 amino acids. Written as DNA, the CDR3 is TGTGCCAGTAGTATTGGACAGATCTACGAGCAGTACTTC. Protein product: CASSIGQIYEQYF.

The chain recombines TRBV7-9 with TRBJ2-5; 11 bases line up with TRBD2. CDR1 is SEHNR and CDR2 is FQNEAQ in the germline V gene (reference sequence). The CDR3 has 16 amino acids. The V segment lost 3 bases and the J segment 5 bases; nucleotides outside the gene matches: 8. The chain's CDR3 is CASSLVAGGPGETQYF. The CDR3, as DNA: TGTGCCAGCAGCTTGGTAGCGGGAGGGCCAGGGGAGACCCAGTACTTC.

The rearrangement uses TRBV11-2 and TRBJ2-3; the match to TRBD2 covers 8 bases. The CDR3 contains 16 residues. The junction had 10 bases not matched to a gene; V was cut back by 5 bases and J by 3 bases. Germline V gene lookup returns CDR1 SGHAT and CDR2 FQNNGV. The CDR3 DNA follows: TGTGCCAGCAGCGAAATCAGCGGGAGCGCTACAGATACGCAGTATTTT. It codes for CASSEISGSATDTQYF.

This chain connects TRBV28 to TRBJ2-7; 9 bases fit TRBD2. From germline, CDR1 is MDHEN and CDR2 SYDVKM. The CDR3 runs 13 residues. V shed 5 bases and J 11 bases; nucleotides not matched to a gene: 10. For the CDR3, the DNA is TGTGCCAGCAGTCCAGCAGGTAGCGGGAGTAAGTACTTC. Residues: CASSPAGSGSKYF.

This chain connects TRBV19 to TRBJ2-5; 8 nucleotides agree with TRBD1. This CDR3 is built from 15 residues. Losses at the gene ends were 1 base for V and 5 bases for J; bases not matched to a gene: 6. The germline V gene encodes CDR1 LNHDA and CDR2 SQIVND (reference sequence). CDR3 region: CASSIAQGAMETQYF. In DNA, the CDR3 is TGTGCCAGTAGTATAGCCCAGGGGGCGATGGAGACCCAGTACTTC.

The chain is built from TRBV5-4 and TRBJ2-7, with D unclear. Germline V gene sequence: CDR1 SGHNT, CDR2 YYREEE (reference sequence). Trimming shortened V by 0 bases and J by 2 bases, and 6 bases separated the two germline ends. There are 13 residues in the CDR3. The CDR3: CASSLAGTYEQYF. CDR3 DNA: TGTGCCAGCAGCTTGGCCGGCACCTACGAGCAGTACTTC.

The chain joins TRBV18 to TRBJ2-6; 7 nucleotides match TRBD1. Trimming removed 3 bases from V and 0 bases from J; junction bases left unmatched: 8. Germline V gene sequence: CDR1 KGHSH, CDR2 LQKENI. There are 18 residues in the CDR3. CDR3 residues: CASSPFGTASSGANVLTF. CDR3 coding DNA: TGTGCCAGCTCACCCTTCGGGACAGCTAGCTCTGGGGCCAACGTCCTGACTTTC.

There are a few counts of this clone. The rearrangement links TRBV2 to TRBJ2-5; D is ambiguous. This CDR3 has 14 amino acids. V was shortened by 6 bases and J by 0 bases, with 11 bases between the two germline ends. Germline CDR1 SNHLY, CDR2 FYNNEI. CDR3 residues: CASSDRYNQETQYF. Here the CDR3 DNA reads TGTGCCAGCAGCGATCGTTACAACCAAGAGACCCAGTACTTC.

The chain is built from TRBV28 and TRBJ1-5; no reliable D call. CDR3 length equals 14 residues. The germline V gene has CDR1 MDHEN and CDR2 SYDVKM. V was pared by 5 bases and J by 1 base, with 9 bases between. The CDR3 sequence: CASSRGQSNQPQHF. CDR3 DNA sequence: TGTGCCAGCAGTAGAGGGCAAAGCAATCAGCCCCAGCATTTT. Supplemented by reference TRBV28 and TRBJ1-5, the full variable domain reads DVKVTQSSRYLVKRTGEKVFLECVQDMDHENMFWYRQDPGLGLRLIYFSYDVKMKEKGDIPEGYSVSREKKERFSLILESASTNQTSMYLCASSRGQSNQPQHFGDGTRLSIL.

The chain uses TRBV9 and TRBJ2-2; 13 bases fit TRBD2. CDR1 is SGDLS, CDR2 YYNGEE, per germline. J lost 2 bases, V lost 0 bases, and 7 bases had no gene match. The CDR3 sequence is 19 residues long. CDR3 sequence reads: CASSVGSTSGRPNTGELFF. DNA for the CDR3: TGTGCCAGCAGCGTAGGATCGACTAGCGGGAGGCCAAACACCGGGGAGCTGTTTTTT.

This clone has more than one count but fewer than ten. CDR3 residues: CASRPGQGAFEAFF. The DNA of the CDR3 is TGTGCCAGCAGGCCAGGACAGGGGGCGTTTGAAGCTTTCTTT. The V call is TRBV28, the J call TRBJ1-1, with 11 nucleotides matching TRBD1. CDR3 size: 14 residues. V lost 6 bases and J lost 7; bases outside the gene matches: 7. Per germline, CDR1 MDHEN and CDR2 SYDVKM.

Comments on this clone: One end of the junction does not line up with germline, which may come from a read error. The chain carries TRBV7-9 and TRBJ2-7; possibly TRBD2 for D (5 bases). Germline CDR1 and CDR2: SEHNR and FQNEAQ (reference sequence). CDR3 size: 12 residues. The CDR3 DNA follows: TGTGCCAGCAGCCTTGGACTTTTCCCCAAGGGCTTC. Its protein is CASSLGLFPKGF. Full variable domain (outside the CDR3, taken from reference TRBV7-9 and TRBJ2-7): DTGVSQNPRHKITKRGQNVTFRCDPISEHNRLYWYRQTLGQGPEFLTYFQNEAQLEKSRLLSDRFSAERPKGSFSTLEIQRTEQGDSAMYLCASSLGLFPKGFGPGTRLTVT.

The CDR3 DNA reads TGTGCCAGCAGCTCCCTTAGCGGGAGTGAGCAGTTCTTC. As protein: CASSSLSGSEQFF. J is TRBJ2-1 and V is TRBV5-4; TRBD2 matches 9 bases. Germline assignment: CDR1 SGHNT and CDR2 YYREEE (reference sequence). The CDR3 totals 13 residues. With V trimmed by 3 bases and J by 9 bases, 4 bases remained unmatched. Together with reference TRBV5-4 and TRBJ2-1, the CDR3 gives the full variable domain: ETGVTQSPTHLIKTRGQQVTLRCSSQSGHNTVSWYQQALGQGPQFIFQYYREEENGRGNFPPRFSGLQFPNYSSELNVNALELDDSALYLCASSSLSGSEQFFGPGTRLTVL.

The table lists this clone with a few counts. The genes are TRBV5-1 and TRBJ1-5; D gene unclear. CDR3 length: 13 residues. The V gene's germline CDR1 is SGHRS and CDR2 YFSETQ. V was cut by 2 bases and J by 7 bases, with 10 bases left in between. CDR3 in DNA: TGCGCCAGCAGCTTTTCAACGGGCCAGCCCCAGCATTTT. Protein product: CASSFSTGQPQHF.

The V gene is TRBV29-1, the J gene TRBJ1-1; 10 nucleotides match TRBD1. Germline-derived CDR1 and CDR2 are SQVTM and ANQGSEA. V shed 6 bases and J 0 bases; nucleotides not matched to a gene: 7. CDR3 length: 15 residues. The CDR3 DNA sequence: TGCAGCGTACCGAGGACAGGGGGTATGAACACTGAAGCTTTCTTT. Protein: CSVPRTGGMNTEAFF.

The sample holds one count of this clone. J is TRBJ2-1 and V is TRBV29-1; 9 bases are shared with TRBD1. CDR1 and CDR2 from the germline V gene are SQVTM and ANQGSEA. V lost 3 bases and J lost 4; bases outside the gene matches: 4. The CDR3 consists of 14 residues. The CDR3 loop reads CSVEIQGAYNEQFF. The CDR3 DNA sequence: TGCAGCGTTGAGATACAGGGGGCATACAATGAGCAGTTCTTC.

V is TRBV5-4 and J is TRBJ2-7; 7 bases match TRBD2. The CDR3 loop spans 14 amino acids. Germline assignment: CDR1 SGHNT and CDR2 YYREEE (reference sequence). The ends lost 2 bases at V and 3 bases at J; junction bases unmatched: 5. CDR3 sequence reads: CASSLVRGDYEQYF. The CDR3 DNA is TGTGCCAGCAGCTTAGTTCGGGGGGACTACGAGCAGTACTTC.